The entry below gives a single TCR beta chain sequence along with its context. Its recognized antigen is unknown. Qualities for individual bases were not recorded, and no much larger clone is one base off. Preparation of the library involved the immunoSEQ multiplex PCR assay. For the multiplex PCR, a mixture combining 60 forward primers for TCR Vbeta segments and 13 reverse primers for TCR Jbeta segments was used. The CDR3 region of rearranged TCR beta genes was amplified from genomic DNA with a multiplex PCR assay. Amplified TCR beta libraries were sequenced as 87-base-pair reads on the Illumina HiSeq System. As for the authors' bioinformatics: A later analysis counted about 80 million unique TCR beta chains across the roughly 700 repertoires, and roughly 9.9 million of these chains were shared by at least two donors. To remove PCR and sequencing errors, raw reads were error-corrected and collapsed into unique sequences using a nearest-neighbor algorithm that merged closely related sequences. CDR3 sequences were aligned to IMGT reference sequences to assign V, D and J gene segments. For a sequence to be retained, at least a six-nucleotide match to both a V gene segment and a J gene segment was required. Rearrangements were called productive when the CDR3 lacked stop codons and stayed in frame with V and J; all others were non-productive. Following IMGT convention, CDR3 was defined as the stretch from the second conserved V-encoded cysteine to the conserved J-encoded phenylalanine. In an earlier analysis of around 640 of the donors, sequences lacking an unambiguous match to a single V gene segment were excluded. An earlier analysis of 500 to 700 of the donors classified V segments as functional when productive rearrangements were above 56.7% and as segregating when the standard deviation between donors was above 5%. A statistical classification framework was developed to diagnose cytomegalovirus status using the catalog of TCR beta chain sequences. In a later analysis, V and J genes were assigned by comparing TCR nucleotide sequences against IMGT/GENE-DB human TR gene sequences. The TCRdist pipeline was used in a later analysis to assign CDR3 sequences and most-parsimonious VDJ recombination scenarios. In a later analysis, every TCR beta chain was defined by the combination of its CDR3 amino acid sequence and its V-gene family, and reads without a unique V-gene family were dropped. A later analysis removed several hundred highly shared, low-generation-probability nucleotide sequences to deal with suspected cross-contamination and a sequencing artifact. In a later analysis, a clonal expansion index was calculated for each public chain from normalized within-repertoire ranks of inferred template counts. A later analysis computed generation probabilities with a VDJ recombination model fitted to out-of-frame rearrangements, and checked the results against IGoR. In a later analysis, hypergeometric tests were used to score TCR-TCR, TCR-HLA and TCR-CMV co-occurrence, with a repertoire-size bias correction applied to TCR pairs. A later analysis estimated false discovery rates by permuting HLA or CMV assignments 20 times. In a later analysis, co-occurring TCRs were grouped with DBSCAN, and TCRdist sequence similarity was added when clustering was performed within HLA-allele-positive subsets. For co-occurrence clustering, repertoires with fewer than 30,000 or more than 120,000 public chains were excluded, along with 5 or 6 repertoires with anomalous nucleotide sharing. TCRdb holds this immuneACCESS table with in-frame rearrangements only. Some clones are missing; in checked studies, unresolved V genes explain under half, and the rest has no known cause. That table furnishes V, J and clone size, whereas the DNA furnished D and trimming. The sample has approximately 170,000 clones on record, 65% to 80% of them singletons. The ten largest clones capture roughly 2.6% of the sample.

This entry belongs to a study of cytomegalovirus exposure and HLA in healthy donors (dated by TCRdb to 2015 to 2018). General notes on the study: In an earlier analysis of some 610 of the donors, 276 Gb of sequence data and 90 million to 120 million unique TCR beta sequences from about 179 million T cells were reported. HLA typing covered class I and class II loci at four-digit resolution. Donor age, sex, ethnicity and CMV serostatus were compiled together with the repertoire data. Of the 350 to 450 genotyped donors, more than 75% were placed in the genetic ancestry cluster associated with self-reported Caucasian donors. In a later genetic analysis, genome-wide SNP genotypes for about 55% of the 666 donors were used, and that subset was treated as a discovery cohort. The aim of the study was to test whether cataloging public T cell receptors could identify signatures of past pathogen exposure. Typing coverage varied by locus: about 620-630 donors for A, B, C, DRB1 and DQB1; around 560 for DQA1; over 600 for DPA1; 450 to 480 for DPB1. Rather than drawing on any new phenotypic data, the later analysis identified candidate immune exposures from TCR beta sequences and the way those sequences occurred across donors. To decide whether each TCR beta V gene segment behaved as functional or pseudogenic, an earlier analysis of approximately 620 of the donors relied on high-throughput TCR beta sequencing. High-throughput TCR immunosequencing, statistical association of individual TCRs with disease status, and machine learning were combined to predict cytomegalovirus infection status. A separate validation cohort of roughly 130 different subjects was used in addition to the roughly 670-subject first cohort. The study used immunosequencing to profile the T cell repertoires of 666 subjects and linked those repertoires to cytomegalovirus serostatus. All discovery cohort repertoires had been generated using a single sequencing platform. Roughly five DR-DQ haplotypes were handled as single units for association and clustering because linkage in the cohort was strong. Across around 400 genotyped donors of the cohort, an average of roughly 230,000 unique TCR beta nucleotide sequences per donor were sequenced, and roughly 17% of those sequences were non-productive. In a later analysis, previously published TCR beta repertoires from 600 to 850 donors were re-analyzed and high-resolution HLA genotyping was added so that TCR occurrence patterns could be studied. An early release that covered about 600 HLA-typed donors contained approximately 290 gigabases of sequencing data and about 84 million unique TCR sequences. The full study reports these points: A later genetic analysis associated a missense DCLRE1C variant with V-gene and J-gene trimming of TCR beta chains, and an independent cohort replicated the association. According to a later analysis, TCR association rates differed among HLA loci, with DRB1 alleles showing the most associated TCRs and HLA-C alleles showing the fewest. Compared with equally common non-associated chains, HLA-associated TCR beta chains in a later analysis were more clonally expanded and had lower generation probabilities. Presence/absence analyses assumed roughly uniform sequencing depth across donors, an assumption that may not hold. Assigning TCR associations to individual alleles was difficult when HLA alleles, especially DR and DQ, strongly co-occurred. In both the original and validation cohorts, the classifier was reported to diagnose cytomegalovirus status with high specificity and sensitivity. Compared with the roughly 600-donor mean, donors in an Asian-associated ancestry cluster had fewer N-insertions in productive TCRs, according to a later genetic analysis. The only immune exposure information available for the cohort was CMV serostatus. Most TCR sequences were observed very rarely across donors, whereas some public TCRs were present in many individuals. According to a later analysis, most CMV-associated TCR beta chains appeared to be HLA-restricted, and the HLA associations seemed to be driven largely by CMV exposure. In the study, around 160 TCR beta chains were listed as associated with cytomegalovirus. This cohort had only TCR beta chains sequenced, and the lack of alpha or paired-chain data limited which features could be detected. Three of the identified cytomegalovirus-associated TCR beta chains were confirmed in vitro to be specific for cytomegalovirus antigens. A further reported finding was that TCR beta sequences accurately predicted the HLA-A and HLA-B alleles for most subjects in the first cohort. According to the authors, the approach could potentially be generalized to other disease states and immunological phenotypes. The sequencing pipeline was judged likely to have produced a cluster of highly shared sequence variants as a technical artifact. A later analysis associated 15,000 to 20,000 TCR beta sequences with specific HLA alleles at a false discovery rate of 0.05. In an earlier analysis of about 600 of the donors, most TCR beta V segments appeared in productive rearrangements about 87% or about 30% of the time, broadly matching IMGT annotations. Correlated functional status among segregating V segments might reflect linkage disequilibrium, but an unknown experimental factor could not be ruled out. About 15 rarely observed V segments, including chromosome 9 orphons, were excluded from the earlier analysis of just under 600 of the donors because counts were too low. Because HLA typing was unavailable for some donors at each locus, only the typed subset was used in association tests. Because the 87-base-pair reads could not distinguish some IMGT-functional V segments, including TRBV6-2 and TRBV6-3, those segments were excluded. According to a later analysis, parvovirus B19, influenza, CMV and Epstein-Barr virus appeared linked to several top co-occurrence clusters.

The cohort was made up of approximately 700 healthy bone marrow donors. At the time of sampling, all cohort members were nominally healthy, though unrecorded immune exposures were likely present. The donor was CMV seropositive and belonged to the group of more than 250 seropositive cohort members. Every donor gave a peripheral blood sample, and the peripheral blood mononuclear cells from that sample were used for TCR beta sequencing. The Qiagen DNeasy Blood Extraction Kit was used to extract genomic DNA from the blood cell samples. V drops 0 bases and J drops 13 bases, leaving 13 bases in between. Taken from the germline V gene, the CDR1 and CDR2 loops are SGHDN and FVKESK. CDR3 length: 13 amino acids, cysteine to phenylalanine. The only DNA kept is the CDR3, 39 bases in frame from the first base.

This TCR was sampled from a woman between 35 and 50 years old in good health and CMV-seropositive. What was sequenced was PBMCs. The chain couples TRBV14 to TRBJ2-1; tentative D gene TRBD2, with 5 bases matching. The nucleotides are TGTGCCAGCAGCCAAGAGCGGTACCGGGGACAGTTCTTC. Its product reads: CASSQERYRGQFF.